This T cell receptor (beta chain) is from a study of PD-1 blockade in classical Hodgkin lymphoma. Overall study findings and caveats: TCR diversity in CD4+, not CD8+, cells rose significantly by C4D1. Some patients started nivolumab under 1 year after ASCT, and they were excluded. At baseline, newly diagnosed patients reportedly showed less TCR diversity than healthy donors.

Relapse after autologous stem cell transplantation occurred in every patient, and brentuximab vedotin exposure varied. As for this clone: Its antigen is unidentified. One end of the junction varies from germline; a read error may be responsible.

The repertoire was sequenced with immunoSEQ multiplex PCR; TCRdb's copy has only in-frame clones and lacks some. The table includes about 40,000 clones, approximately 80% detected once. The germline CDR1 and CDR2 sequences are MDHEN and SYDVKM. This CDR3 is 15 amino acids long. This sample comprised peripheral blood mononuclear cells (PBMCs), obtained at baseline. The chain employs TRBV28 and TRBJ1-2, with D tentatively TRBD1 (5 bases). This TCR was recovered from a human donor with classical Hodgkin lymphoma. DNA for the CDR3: TGTGCCAGCAGTATAGAACCTACCCTCGTGAAGGGGACGGACTTC. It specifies CASSIEPTLVKGTDF.